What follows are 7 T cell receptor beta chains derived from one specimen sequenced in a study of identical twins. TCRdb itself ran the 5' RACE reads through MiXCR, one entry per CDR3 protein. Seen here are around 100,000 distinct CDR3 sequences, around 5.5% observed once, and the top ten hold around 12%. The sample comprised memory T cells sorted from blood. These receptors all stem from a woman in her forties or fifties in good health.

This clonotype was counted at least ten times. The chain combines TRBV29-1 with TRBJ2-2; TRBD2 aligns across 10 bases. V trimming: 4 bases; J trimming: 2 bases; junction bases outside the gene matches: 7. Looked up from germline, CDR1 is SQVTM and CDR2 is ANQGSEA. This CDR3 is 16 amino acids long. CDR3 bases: TGCAGCGTTGGTAAAACTAGCGGGGCAAACACCGGGGAGCTGTTTTTT. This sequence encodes CSVGKTSGANTGELFF.

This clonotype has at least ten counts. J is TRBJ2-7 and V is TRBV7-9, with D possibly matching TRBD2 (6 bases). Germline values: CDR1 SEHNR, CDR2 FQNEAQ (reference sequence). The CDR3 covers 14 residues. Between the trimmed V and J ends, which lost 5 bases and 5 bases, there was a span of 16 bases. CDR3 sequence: CASSEDRGFHEQYF. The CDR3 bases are TGTGCCAGCAGCGAAGATCGGGGGTTCCACGAGCAGTACTTC.

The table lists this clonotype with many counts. CDR3 residues: CASSFTGGAGQPQHF. Written as DNA, the CDR3 is TGTGCCAGCAGTTTTACAGGGGGCGCGGGACAGCCCCAGCATTTT. The chain employs TRBV12-3 or TRBV12-4 and TRBJ1-5; 9 bases line up with TRBD1. Trimming took 3 bases from V and 7 from J; bases not matched to a gene: 7. This CDR3 comprises 15 residues.

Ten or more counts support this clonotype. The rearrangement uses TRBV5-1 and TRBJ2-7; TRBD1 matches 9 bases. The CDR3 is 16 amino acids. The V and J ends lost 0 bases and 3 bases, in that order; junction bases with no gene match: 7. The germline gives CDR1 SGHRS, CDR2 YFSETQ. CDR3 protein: CASSLARDRDYYEQYF. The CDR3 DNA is TGCGCCAGCAGCTTGGCCAGGGACAGGGACTACTACGAGCAGTACTTC. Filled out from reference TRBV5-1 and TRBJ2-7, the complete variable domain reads KAGVTQTPRYLIKTRGQQVTLSCSPISGHRSVSWYQQTPGQGLQFLFEYFSETQRNKGNFPGRFSGRQFSNSRSEMNVSTLELGDSALYLCASSLARDRDYYEQYFGPGTRLTVT.

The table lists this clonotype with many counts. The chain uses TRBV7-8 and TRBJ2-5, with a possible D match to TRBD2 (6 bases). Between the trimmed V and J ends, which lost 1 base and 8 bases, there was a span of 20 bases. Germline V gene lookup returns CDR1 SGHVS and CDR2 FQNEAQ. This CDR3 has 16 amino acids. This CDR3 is CASSLGLAAVISTQYF. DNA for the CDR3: TGTGCCAGCAGCTTAGGTTTAGCGGCCGTCATTAGTACCCAGTACTTC. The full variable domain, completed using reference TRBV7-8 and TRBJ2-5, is GAGVSQSPRYKVAKRGQDVALRCDPISGHVSLFWYQQALGQGPEFLTYFQNEAQLDKSGLPSDRFFAERPEGSVSTLKIQRTQQEDSAVYLCASSLGLAAVISTQYFGPGTRLLVL.

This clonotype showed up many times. CDR3 in DNA: TGTGCCAGTAGTCACATCCGGGACAGGGCCTTCGAGCAGTACTTC. Protein product: CASSHIRDRAFEQYF. The chain uses TRBV19 and TRBJ2-7, with 9 bases matching TRBD1. The CDR3 consists of 15 residues. V shed 5 bases and J 6 bases; nucleotides not matched to a gene: 11. Germline V gene sequence: CDR1 LNHDA, CDR2 SQIVND (reference sequence). Supplemented by reference TRBV19 and TRBJ2-7, the full variable domain reads DGGITQSPKYLFRKEGQNVTLSCEQNLNHDAMYWYRQDPGQGLRLIYYSQIVNDFQKGDIAEGYSVSREKKESFPLTVTSAQKNPTAFYLCASSHIRDRAFEQYFGPGTRLTVT.

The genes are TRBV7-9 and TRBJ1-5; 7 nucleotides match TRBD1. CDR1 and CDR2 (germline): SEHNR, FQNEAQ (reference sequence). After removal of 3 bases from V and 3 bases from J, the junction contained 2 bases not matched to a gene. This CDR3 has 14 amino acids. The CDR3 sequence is CASSFDRVNQPQHF. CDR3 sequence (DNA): TGTGCCAGCAGCTTCGACAGGGTCAATCAGCCCCAGCATTTT. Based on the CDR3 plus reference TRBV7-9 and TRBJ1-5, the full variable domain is DTGVSQNPRHKITKRGQNVTFRCDPISEHNRLYWYRQTLGQGPEFLTYFQNEAQLEKSRLLSDRFSAERPKGSFSTLEIQRTEQGDSAMYLCASSFDRVNQPQHFGDGTRLSIL.